This TCR beta chain was identified during a study of beta chain features in type 1 diabetes. General observations from the study: The influence of HLA type on TCRB rearrangement stayed undetermined. Among patients with Type 1 diabetes, TCRB CDR3s were moderately but significantly shorter in every one of the four CD4+ subsets. There were fewer insertions and more deletions at the VDJ junctions of type 1 diabetes patients.

Concerning this clone: Its antigen is not known.

V lost 0 bases to trimming and J lost 6 bases, with 6 bases between them. This CDR3 is built from 12 residues. Germline V gives CDR1 SGHNT, CDR2 YYREEE (reference sequence). cDNA synthesis used the whole RNA isolate, giving expressed TCRB sequences. Each sample of naive, central memory or regulatory T cells had, on average, roughly 3.4 million reads. The protocol was immunoSEQ multiplex PCR, while the TCRdb copy is restricted to in-frame clones and leaves out a portion. The sample carries hundreds of thousands of clones, roughly 15% recorded once. This chain joins TRBV5-4 and TRBJ1-2; unclear D gene. This clonotype was obtained from a man aged 25-40 years in good health. Sample: central memory CD4+ T cells from blood. The CDR3 sequence is CASSLDEHGYTF. CDR3 in DNA: TGTGCCAGCAGCTTGGACGAACATGGCTACACCTTC.